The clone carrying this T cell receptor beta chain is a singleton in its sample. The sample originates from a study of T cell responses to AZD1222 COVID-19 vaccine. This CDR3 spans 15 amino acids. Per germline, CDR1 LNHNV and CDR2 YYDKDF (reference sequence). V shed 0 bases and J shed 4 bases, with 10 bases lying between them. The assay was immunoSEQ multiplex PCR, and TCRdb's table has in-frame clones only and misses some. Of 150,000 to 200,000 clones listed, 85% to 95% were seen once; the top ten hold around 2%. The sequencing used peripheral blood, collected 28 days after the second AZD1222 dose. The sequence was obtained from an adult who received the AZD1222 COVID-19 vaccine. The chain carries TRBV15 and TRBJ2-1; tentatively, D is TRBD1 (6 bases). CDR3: CATSREDSYYNEQFF. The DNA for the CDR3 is TGTGCCACCAGCAGAGAGGACAGCTATTACAATGAGCAGTTCTTC.